The clone carrying this TCR beta chain has just a few counts. Its cognate antigen is unknown. The source of the sample is a study of identical twins. Template switching added a universal primer site; cDNA carried unique molecular identifiers. TCRdb re-derived calls from the 5' RACE reads in MiXCR, one entry per CDR3 protein. The sample records some 630,000 distinct CDR3 sequences, around 7.4% being singletons. General study results and limits: Within beta out-of-frame sequences, the excess sharing observed between twins was weaker.

There are 15 residues in the CDR3. The germline V and J ends were trimmed by 5 bases and 4 bases, with 14 bases remaining between them. The germline V gene has CDR1 SGHNT and CDR2 YENEEA. These same data were also listed under a study on yellow fever vaccine responses in identical twins.

The sequence was collected from a woman aged 18-29 years in good health. The chain couples TRBV11-3 to TRBJ2-2; D might be TRBD2 (5 bases). Sequencing was done on a sample of PBMCs. CDR3 nucleotide sequence: TGTGCCAGCAGCCCCCGGAGGACGGCCACCGGGGAGCTGTTTTTT. Its translation is CASSPRRTATGELFF.